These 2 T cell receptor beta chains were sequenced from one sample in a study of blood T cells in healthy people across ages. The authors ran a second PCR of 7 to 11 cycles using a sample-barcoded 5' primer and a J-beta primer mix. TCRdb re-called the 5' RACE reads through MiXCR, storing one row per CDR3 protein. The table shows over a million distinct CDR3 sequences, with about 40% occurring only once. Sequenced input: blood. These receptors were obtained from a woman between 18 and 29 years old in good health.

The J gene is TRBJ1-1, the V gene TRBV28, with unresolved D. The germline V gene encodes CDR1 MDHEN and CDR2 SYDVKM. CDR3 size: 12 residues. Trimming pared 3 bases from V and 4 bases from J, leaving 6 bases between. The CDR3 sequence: CASSFLATEAFF. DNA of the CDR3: TGTGCCAGCAGTTTCCTCGCCACTGAAGCTTTCTTT.

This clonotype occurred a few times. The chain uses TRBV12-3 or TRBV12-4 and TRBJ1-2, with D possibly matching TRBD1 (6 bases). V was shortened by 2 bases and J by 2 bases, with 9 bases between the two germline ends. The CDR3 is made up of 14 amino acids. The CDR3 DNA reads TGTGCCAGCAGTTTAAATGGGGGCAACTATGGCTACACCTTC. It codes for CASSLNGGNYGYTF.